The 12 T cell receptor beta chains listed next were all sequenced from one sample in a study of cytomegalovirus exposure and HLA in healthy donors (dated by TCRdb to about 2017). The library relied on the immunoSEQ multiplex PCR assay. A mixture of 60 forward primers for TCR Vbeta segments and 13 reverse primers for TCR Jbeta segments was used in the multiplex PCR. Here the immuneACCESS table is served through TCRdb, limited to in-frame sequences with V and J called. Missing clones are a known gap in these copies; in checked studies unresolved V genes cover under half, and the rest lacks a known reason. The sample includes 150,000 or so clones, with 80% observed a single time. The ten largest clones capture roughly 1.3% of the sample. The sample comprised PBMCs. Receptors were obtained from a man aged 30-40 years in good health and CMV-seronegative.

Only a few counts were recorded for this clone. The chain is built from TRBV4-3 and TRBJ2-7, with 8 bases identical to TRBD1. Germline CDR1 reads LGHNA; CDR2 reads YSLEER. The CDR3 is 15 amino acids. V dropped 2 bases and J dropped 2; count of bases not matched to a gene: 5. The CDR3 nucleotides read TGCGCCAGCAGCCAATATGGACAGGGTACCTACGAGCAGTACTTC. Amino acid sequence: CASSQYGQGTYEQYF.

V usage is TRBV4-1 and J usage is TRBJ2-3; D gene ambiguous. The CDR3 is 13 residues long. The V gene's germline CDR1 is MGHRA and CDR2 YSYEKL. The V gene lost 4 bases and the J gene lost 4 bases, with 9 bases spanning the gap. Here the CDR3 reads CASSPTAPDTQYF. In DNA, the CDR3 is TGCGCCAGCAGCCCTACCGCGCCAGATACGCAGTATTTT.

The V call is TRBV5-1, the J call TRBJ1-1; possibly TRBD1 for D (5 bases). CDR3 length: 15 amino acids. CDR1 and CDR2 (germline): SGHRS, YFSETQ. With 7 bases removed from V and 2 bases from J, the gap between germline ends came to 18 bases. CDR3 bases: TGCGCCAGCCAGCGGGGGGGAGGGGAAAACACTGAAGCTTTCTTT. This codes for CASQRGGGENTEAFF.

This sequence joins TRBV28 and TRBJ2-6; TRBD1 matches 10 bases. Per the germline V gene, CDR1 is MDHEN and CDR2 is SYDVKM. The V segment lost 1 base and the J segment 2 bases; nucleotides outside the gene matches: 2. The CDR3 covers 17 residues. The CDR3 protein is CASSLLGTGAGANVLTF. For the CDR3, the DNA is TGTGCCAGCAGTTTATTAGGGACAGGGGCTGGGGCCAACGTCCTGACTTTC.

The chain employs TRBV19 and TRBJ2-3; possible D gene TRBD2, 6 bases. The germline CDR1 and CDR2 sequences are LNHDA and SQIVND (reference sequence). The V gene lost 6 bases and the J gene lost 5 bases, with 21 bases spanning the gap. The CDR3 has 16 residues. The CDR3 DNA follows: TGTGCCAGTAGCGACCCCTCCGGGAGTACCGGAGATACGCAGTATTTT. Translating it yields CASSDPSGSTGDTQYF.

The chain combines TRBV7-2 with TRBJ2-7; D is unclear. The length of the CDR3 is 15 residues. Trimming cost V 2 bases and J 4 bases, with 15 bases left between them. The germline V gene has CDR1 SGHTA and CDR2 FQGNSA. The chain's CDR3 is CASSLLDNSGYEQYF. In DNA, the CDR3 is TGTGCCAGCAGCTTATTAGACAATTCTGGGTACGAGCAGTACTTC.

CDR3 DNA sequence: TGTGCCAGCGGAGACCCCTCTGGGGCCAACGTCCTGACTTTC. Encoded protein: CASGDPSGANVLTF. This chain joins TRBV18 and TRBJ2-6, with unresolved D. V lost 8 bases and J 0 bases, leaving 8 bases between the germline ends. Germline V gene sequence: CDR1 KGHSH, CDR2 LQKENI. The CDR3 runs 14 residues.

The rearrangement links TRBV5-5 to TRBJ2-7; tentatively, D is TRBD1 (6 bases). V was shortened by 2 bases and J by 6 bases, with 21 bases between the two germline ends. CDR1 and CDR2 from the germline V gene are SGHKS and YYEKEE (reference sequence). The CDR3 covers 16 residues. CDR3 bases: TGTGCCAGCAGCTTTTCGACACAGGGACCCGGCCGCGAGCAGTACTTC. It specifies CASSFSTQGPGREQYF.

The rearrangement joins TRBV20-1 to TRBJ1-2; 8 nucleotides line up with TRBD1. Germline loops: CDR1 DFQATT, CDR2 SNEGSKA (reference sequence). J lost 6 bases, V lost 4 bases, and 1 base had no gene match. This CDR3 has 11 amino acids. CDR3 protein: CSATGGHGYTF. The DNA of the CDR3 is TGCAGTGCTACAGGGGGCCATGGCTACACCTTC.

This clone was seen a handful of times. Compared with germline, one end of the junction differs, possibly owing to a read error. The chain has TRBV29-1 and TRBJ1-2, with a tentative D call TRBD1 (6 bases). The germline CDR1 and CDR2 sequences are SQVTM and ANQGSEA. This CDR3 has 13 amino acids. CDR3 loop: CSAETGQNYGYTF. In DNA form, the CDR3 reads TGCAGCGCTGAAACGGGACAAAACTATGGCTACACCTTC. Full variable domain (outside the CDR3, taken from reference TRBV29-1 and TRBJ1-2): SAVISQKPSRDICQRGTSLTIQCQVDSQVTMMFWYRQQPGQSLTLIATANQGSEATYESGFVIDKFPISRPNLTFSTLTVSNMSPEDSSIYLCSAETGQNYGYTFGSGTRLTVV.

This rearrangement joins TRBV7-2 to TRBJ2-5; D is perhaps TRBD2 (6 bases). Germline lookup yields CDR1 SGHTA and CDR2 FQGNSA. V lost 5 bases and J 5 bases, leaving 15 bases between the germline ends. The CDR3 is made up of 14 amino acids. The DNA for the CDR3 is TGTGCCAGCAGCCCGGGAGCCCCCAGGGAGACCCAGTACTTC. Residues: CASSPGAPRETQYF.

This sequence joins TRBV6-1 and TRBJ1-4, with 10 bases lining up with TRBD1. The germline gives CDR1 MNHNS, CDR2 SASEGT. The CDR3 is made up of 15 amino acids. J lost 11 bases, V lost 8 bases, and 14 bases had no gene match. Written as DNA, the CDR3 is TGTGCCAGCGGGGGACAGGGGTCAGGTTTGCGCAAACTGTTTTTT. Translated, it gives CASGGQGSGLRKLFF.